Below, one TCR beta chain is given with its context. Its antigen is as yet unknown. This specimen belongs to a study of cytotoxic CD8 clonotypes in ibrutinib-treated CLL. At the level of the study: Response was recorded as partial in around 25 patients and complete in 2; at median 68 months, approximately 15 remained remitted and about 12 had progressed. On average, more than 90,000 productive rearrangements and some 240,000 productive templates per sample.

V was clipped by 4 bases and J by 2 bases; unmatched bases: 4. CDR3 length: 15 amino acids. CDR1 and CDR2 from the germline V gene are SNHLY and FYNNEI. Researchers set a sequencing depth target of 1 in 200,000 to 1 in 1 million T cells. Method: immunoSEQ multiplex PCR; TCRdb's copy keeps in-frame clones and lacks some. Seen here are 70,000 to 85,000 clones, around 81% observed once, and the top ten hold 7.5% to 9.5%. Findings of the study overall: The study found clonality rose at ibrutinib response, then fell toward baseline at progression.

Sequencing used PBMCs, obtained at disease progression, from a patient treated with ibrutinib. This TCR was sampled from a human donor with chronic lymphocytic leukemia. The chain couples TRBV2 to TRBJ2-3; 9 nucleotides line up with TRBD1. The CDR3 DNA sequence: TGTGCCAGCAGTGGCGACAGGGGGGCCACAGATACGCAGTATTTT. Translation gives CASSGDRGATDTQYF.